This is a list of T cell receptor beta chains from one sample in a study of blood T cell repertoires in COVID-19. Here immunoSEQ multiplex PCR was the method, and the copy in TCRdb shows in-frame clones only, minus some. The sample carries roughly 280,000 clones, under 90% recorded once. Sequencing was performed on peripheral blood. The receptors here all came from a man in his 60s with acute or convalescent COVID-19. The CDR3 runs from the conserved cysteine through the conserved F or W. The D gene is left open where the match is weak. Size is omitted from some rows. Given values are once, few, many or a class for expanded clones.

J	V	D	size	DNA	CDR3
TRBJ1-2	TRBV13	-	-	TGTGCCAGCAGCTTGGGGGCGGTACCCTATGGCTACACCTTC	CASSLGAVPYGYTF
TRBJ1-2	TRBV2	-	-	TGTGCCAGCAGTGAATGGCCAGCAGGTGGCTACACCTTC	CASSEWPAGGYTF
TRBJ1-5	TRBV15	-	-	TGTGCCACCAGCCCCCCTTGGACCAGGGCGAGCCAGCCCCAGCATTTT	CATSPPWTRASQPQHF
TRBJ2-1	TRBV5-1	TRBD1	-	TGCGCCAGCAGCTTGGGGCCGGGACAGGGGTACAATGAGCAGTTCTTC	CASSLGPGQGYNEQFF
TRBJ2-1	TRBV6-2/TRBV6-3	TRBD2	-	TGTGCCAGCAGTCCAATAAGACTAGCGGGAGGAAACAATGAGCAGTTCTTC	CASSPIRLAGGNNEQFF
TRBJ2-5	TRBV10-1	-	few	TGCGCCAGCAGTGGGACAGCCGATTTAATAGAGACCCAGTACTTC	CASSGTADLIETQYF
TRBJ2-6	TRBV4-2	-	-	TGTGCCAGCAGCCAAGATCCCAGCGGCTCTGGGGCCAACGTCCTGACTTTC	CASSQDPSGSGANVLTF
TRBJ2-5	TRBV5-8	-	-	TGTGCCAGCAGCTTGGGCCCCGGCGGGCTCCAAGAGACCCAGTACTTC	CASSLGPGGLQETQYF
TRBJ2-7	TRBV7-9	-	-	TGTGCCAGCAGCTTAGTTAGGGCGTTTGGGGGCATCTGTTGCGAGCAGTACTTC	CASSLVRAFGGICCEQYF
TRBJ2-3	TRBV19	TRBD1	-	TGTGCCACCCAGGGGTGGGGACAGGGGATGGATACGCAGTATTTT	CATQGWGQGMDTQYF
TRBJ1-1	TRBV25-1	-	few	TGTGCCAGCAGGGGCAACACTGAAGCTTTCTTT	CASRGNTEAFF
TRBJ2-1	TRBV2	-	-	TGTGCCAGCAGACGGACAGATAGCTCCTACAATGAGCAGTTCTTC	CASRRTDSSYNEQFF
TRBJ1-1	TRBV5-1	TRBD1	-	TGCGCCAGCAGCCCGGGACAGGGGGCGGGTTCGAACACTGAAGCTTTCTTT	CASSPGQGAGSNTEAFF
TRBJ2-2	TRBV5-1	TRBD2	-	TGCGCCAGCAGCGCCGGGGGGGGGCACACCGGGGAGCTGTTTTTT	CASSAGGGHTGELFF
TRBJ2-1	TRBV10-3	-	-	TGTGCCATCAGGGGGAGATCGGACGGCCATGAGCAGTTCTTC	CAIRGRSDGHEQFF
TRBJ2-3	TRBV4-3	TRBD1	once	TGCGCCAGCAGCCAGAACACAGGGGGCAGGCCAGATACGCAGTATTTT	CASSQNTGGRPDTQYF